This TCR beta chain was captured by sequencing in a study of T cell responses to AZD1222 COVID-19 vaccine. V dropped 1 base and J dropped 10 bases, with 10 bases sitting between them. The CDR3 covers 13 residues. Germline loops: CDR1 SNHLY, CDR2 FYNNEI. Produced via immunoSEQ multiplex PCR; TCRdb's table is partial and in-frame only. The sample has 65,000 to 85,000 clones, about 91% seen once. The source was peripheral blood, collected 28 days after the second dose of the MenACWY control vaccine. The sequence was obtained from an adult who received the MenACWY meningococcal vaccine as a control. This rearrangement joins TRBV2 to TRBJ1-4, with TRBD1 as a possible D gene (5 bases). This CDR3 reads CASSEGGRPKLFF. DNA of the CDR3: TGTGCCAGCAGTGAAGGGGGCCGCCCAAAACTGTTTTTT.